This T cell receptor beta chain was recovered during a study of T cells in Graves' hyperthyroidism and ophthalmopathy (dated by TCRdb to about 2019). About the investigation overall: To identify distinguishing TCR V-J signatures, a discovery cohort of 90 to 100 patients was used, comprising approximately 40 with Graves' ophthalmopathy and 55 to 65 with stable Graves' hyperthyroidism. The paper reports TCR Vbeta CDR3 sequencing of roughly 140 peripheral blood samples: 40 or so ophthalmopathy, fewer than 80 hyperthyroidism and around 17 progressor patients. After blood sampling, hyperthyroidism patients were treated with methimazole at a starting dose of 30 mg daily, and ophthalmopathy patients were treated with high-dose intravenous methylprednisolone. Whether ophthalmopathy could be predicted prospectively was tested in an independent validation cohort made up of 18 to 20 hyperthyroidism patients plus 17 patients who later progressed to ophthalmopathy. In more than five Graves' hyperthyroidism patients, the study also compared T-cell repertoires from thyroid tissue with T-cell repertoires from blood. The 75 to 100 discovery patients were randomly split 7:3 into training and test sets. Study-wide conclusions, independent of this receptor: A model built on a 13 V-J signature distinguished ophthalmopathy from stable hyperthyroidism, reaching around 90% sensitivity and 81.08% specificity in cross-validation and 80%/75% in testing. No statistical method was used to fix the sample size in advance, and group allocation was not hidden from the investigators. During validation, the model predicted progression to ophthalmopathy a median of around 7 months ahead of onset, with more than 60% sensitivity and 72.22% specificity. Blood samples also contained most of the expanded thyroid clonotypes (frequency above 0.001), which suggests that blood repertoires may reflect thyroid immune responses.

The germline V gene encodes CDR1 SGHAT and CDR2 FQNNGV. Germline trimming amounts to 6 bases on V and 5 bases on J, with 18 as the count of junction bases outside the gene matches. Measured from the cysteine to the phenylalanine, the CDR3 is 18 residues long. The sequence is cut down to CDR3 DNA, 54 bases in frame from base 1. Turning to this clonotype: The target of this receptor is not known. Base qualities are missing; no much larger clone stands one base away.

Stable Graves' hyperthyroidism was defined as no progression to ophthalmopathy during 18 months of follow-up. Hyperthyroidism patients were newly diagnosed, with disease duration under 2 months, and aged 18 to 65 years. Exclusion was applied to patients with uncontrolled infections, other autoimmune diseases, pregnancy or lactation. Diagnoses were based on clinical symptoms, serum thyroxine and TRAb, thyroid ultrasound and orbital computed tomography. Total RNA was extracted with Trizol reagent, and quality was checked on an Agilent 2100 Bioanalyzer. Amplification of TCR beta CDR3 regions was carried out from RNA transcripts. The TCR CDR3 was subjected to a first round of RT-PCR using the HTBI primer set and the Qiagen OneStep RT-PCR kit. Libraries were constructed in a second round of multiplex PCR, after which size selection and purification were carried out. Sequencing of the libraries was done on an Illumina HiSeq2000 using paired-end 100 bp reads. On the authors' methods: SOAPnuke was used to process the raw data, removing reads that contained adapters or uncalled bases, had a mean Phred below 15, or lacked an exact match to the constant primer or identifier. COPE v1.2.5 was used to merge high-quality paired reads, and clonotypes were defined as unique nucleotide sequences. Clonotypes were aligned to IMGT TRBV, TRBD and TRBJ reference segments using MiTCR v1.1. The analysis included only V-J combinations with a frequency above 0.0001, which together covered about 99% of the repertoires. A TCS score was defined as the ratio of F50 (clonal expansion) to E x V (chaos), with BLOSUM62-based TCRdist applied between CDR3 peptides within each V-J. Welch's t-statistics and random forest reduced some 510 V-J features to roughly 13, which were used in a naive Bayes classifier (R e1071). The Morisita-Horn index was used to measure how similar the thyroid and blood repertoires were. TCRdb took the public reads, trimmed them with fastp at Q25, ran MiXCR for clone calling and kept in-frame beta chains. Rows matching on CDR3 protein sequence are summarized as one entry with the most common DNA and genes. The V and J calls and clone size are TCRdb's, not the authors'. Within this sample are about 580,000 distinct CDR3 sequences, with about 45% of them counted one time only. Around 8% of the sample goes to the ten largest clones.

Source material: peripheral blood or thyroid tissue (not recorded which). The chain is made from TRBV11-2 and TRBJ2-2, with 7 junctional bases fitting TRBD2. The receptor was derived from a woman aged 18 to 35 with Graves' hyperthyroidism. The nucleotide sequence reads TGTGCCAGCAGACAAATAATGGGACTAACGGGAGTGACCGGGGAGCTGTTTTTT. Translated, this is CASRQIMGLTGVTGELFF.